This record looks at one T cell receptor (beta chain) sequence and its context. Trimming cost V 8 bases and J 3 bases, with 14 bases left between them. CDR1 is KGHSH, CDR2 LQKENI, per germline. CDR3 size: 14 residues. Assay: immunoSEQ multiplex PCR; the TCRdb copy retains only in-frame clones and omits some. The table has 450,000 to 600,000 clones, around 87% seen once; the top ten hold approximately 0.7%. This entry comes from a study of blood T cell repertoires in COVID-19. This receptor was obtained from a woman aged 18-29 years who had recovered from COVID-19. The chain links TRBV18 to TRBJ1-5, with a possible D match to TRBD1 (6 bases). Sequenced material: PBMCs or T cells enriched from blood (not recorded which). CDR3 in amino acids: CASNGEGDNQPQHF. The CDR3 DNA reads as TGTGCCAGCAACGGCGAGGGGGACAATCAGCCCCAGCATTTT.